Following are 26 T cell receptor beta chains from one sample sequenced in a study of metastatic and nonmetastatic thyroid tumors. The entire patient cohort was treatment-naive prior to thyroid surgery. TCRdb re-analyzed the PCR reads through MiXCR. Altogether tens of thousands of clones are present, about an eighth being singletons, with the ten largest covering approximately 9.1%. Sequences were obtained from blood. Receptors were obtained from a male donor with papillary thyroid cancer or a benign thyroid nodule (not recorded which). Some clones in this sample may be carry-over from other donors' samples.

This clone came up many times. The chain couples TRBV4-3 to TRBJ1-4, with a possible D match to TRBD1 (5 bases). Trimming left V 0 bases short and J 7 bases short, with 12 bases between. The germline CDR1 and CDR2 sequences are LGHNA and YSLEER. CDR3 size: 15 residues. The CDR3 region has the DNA TGCGCCAGCAGCCAAGATGGGAGGGGTCGTGAAAAACTGTTTTTT. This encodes CASSQDGRGREKLFF.

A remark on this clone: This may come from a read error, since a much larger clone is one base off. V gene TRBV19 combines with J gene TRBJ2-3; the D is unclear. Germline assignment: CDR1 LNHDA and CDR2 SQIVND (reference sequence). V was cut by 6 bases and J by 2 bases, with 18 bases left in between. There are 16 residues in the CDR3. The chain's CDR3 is CASSPSQPHHTDTQYF. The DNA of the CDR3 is TGTGCCAGTAGCCCGTCCCAACCTCATCACACAGATACGCAGTATTTT. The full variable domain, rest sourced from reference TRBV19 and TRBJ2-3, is DGGITQSPKYLFRKEGQNVTLSCEQNLNHDAMYWYRQDPGQGLRLIYYSQIVNDFQKGDIAEGYSVSREKKESFPLTVTSAQKNPTAFYLCASSPSQPHHTDTQYFGPGTRLTVL.

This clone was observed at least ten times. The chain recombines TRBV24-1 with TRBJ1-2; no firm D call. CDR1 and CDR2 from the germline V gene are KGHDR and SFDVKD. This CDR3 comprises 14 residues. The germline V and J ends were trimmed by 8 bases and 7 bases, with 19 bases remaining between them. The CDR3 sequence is CATNSADGLSGYTF. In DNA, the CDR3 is TGTGCCACCAATTCTGCTGATGGGTTGAGTGGCTACACCTTC.

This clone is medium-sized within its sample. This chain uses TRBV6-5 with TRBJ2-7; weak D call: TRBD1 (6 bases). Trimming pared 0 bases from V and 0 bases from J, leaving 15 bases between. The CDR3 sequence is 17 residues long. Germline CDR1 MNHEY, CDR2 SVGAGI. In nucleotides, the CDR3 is TGTGCCAGCAGTTACTCGGTATACGGACAGAGCTCCTACGAGCAGTACTTC. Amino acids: CASSYSVYGQSSYEQYF.

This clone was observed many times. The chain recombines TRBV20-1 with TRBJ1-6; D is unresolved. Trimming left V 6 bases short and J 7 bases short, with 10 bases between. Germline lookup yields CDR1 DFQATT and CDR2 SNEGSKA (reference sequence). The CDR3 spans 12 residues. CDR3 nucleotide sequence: TGCAGTGCGCTGGGAGGAAATTCACCCCTCCACTTT. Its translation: CSALGGNSPLHF.

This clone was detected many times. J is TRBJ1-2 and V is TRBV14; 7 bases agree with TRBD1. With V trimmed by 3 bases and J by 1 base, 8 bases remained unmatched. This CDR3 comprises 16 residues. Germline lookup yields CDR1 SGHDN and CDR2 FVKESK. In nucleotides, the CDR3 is TGTGCCAGCAGCCACTCCGGACAGGAAAGTAACTATGGCTACACCTTC. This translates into CASSHSGQESNYGYTF.

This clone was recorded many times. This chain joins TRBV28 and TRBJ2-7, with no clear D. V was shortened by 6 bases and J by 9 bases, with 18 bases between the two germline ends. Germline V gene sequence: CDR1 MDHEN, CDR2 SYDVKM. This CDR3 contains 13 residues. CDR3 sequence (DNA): TGTGCCAGCAGAACCTATACACAGCCCGGGCAGTACTTC. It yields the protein CASRTYTQPGQYF.

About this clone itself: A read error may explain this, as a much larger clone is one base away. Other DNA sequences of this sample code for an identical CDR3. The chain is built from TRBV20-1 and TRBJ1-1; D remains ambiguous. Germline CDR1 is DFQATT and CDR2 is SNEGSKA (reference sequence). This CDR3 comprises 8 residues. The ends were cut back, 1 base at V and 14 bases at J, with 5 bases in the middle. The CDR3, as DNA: TGCAGTGCTAGAGCTCGATTCTTT. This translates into CSARARFF.

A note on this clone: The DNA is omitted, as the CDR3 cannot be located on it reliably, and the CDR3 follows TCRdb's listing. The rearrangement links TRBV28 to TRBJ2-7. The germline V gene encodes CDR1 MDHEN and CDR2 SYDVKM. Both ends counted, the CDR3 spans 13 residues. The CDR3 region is CASILDGPYDHYF.

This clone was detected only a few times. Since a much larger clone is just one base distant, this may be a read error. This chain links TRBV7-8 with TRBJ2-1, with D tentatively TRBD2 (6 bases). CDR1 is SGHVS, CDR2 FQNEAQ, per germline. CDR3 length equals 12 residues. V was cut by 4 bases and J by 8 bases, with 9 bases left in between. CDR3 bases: TGTGCCAGCAGCTCAGGGAGGCATGAGCAGTTCTTC. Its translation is CASSSGRHEQFF.

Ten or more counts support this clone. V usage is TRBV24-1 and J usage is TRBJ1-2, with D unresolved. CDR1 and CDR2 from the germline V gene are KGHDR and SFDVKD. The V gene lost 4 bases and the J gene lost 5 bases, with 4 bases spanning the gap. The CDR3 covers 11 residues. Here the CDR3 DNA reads TGTGCCACCAGTGACACATATGGCTACACCTTC. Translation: CATSDTYGYTF.

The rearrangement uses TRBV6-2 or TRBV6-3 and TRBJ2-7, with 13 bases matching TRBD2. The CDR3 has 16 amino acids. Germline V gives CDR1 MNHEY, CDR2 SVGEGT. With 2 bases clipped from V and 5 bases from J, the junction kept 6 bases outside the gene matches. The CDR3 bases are TGTGCCAGCAGTTACCTCAGGACTAGCGGGAGCGACGAGCAGTACTTC. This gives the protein CASSYLRTSGSDEQYF.

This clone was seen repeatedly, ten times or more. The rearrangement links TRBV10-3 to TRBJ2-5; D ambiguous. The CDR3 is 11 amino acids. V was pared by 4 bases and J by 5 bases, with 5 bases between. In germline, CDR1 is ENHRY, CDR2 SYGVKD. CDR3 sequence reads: CAISVGETQYF. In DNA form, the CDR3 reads TGTGCCATCAGTGTTGGGGAGACCCAGTACTTC.

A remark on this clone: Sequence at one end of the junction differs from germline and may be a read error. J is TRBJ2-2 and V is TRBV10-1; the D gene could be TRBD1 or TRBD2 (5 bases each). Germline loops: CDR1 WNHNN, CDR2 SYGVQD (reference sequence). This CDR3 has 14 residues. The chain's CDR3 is CASRARDHTGELFF. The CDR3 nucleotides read TGCGCCAGCAGGGCCAGGGACCATACCGGTGAGCTGTTTTTT.

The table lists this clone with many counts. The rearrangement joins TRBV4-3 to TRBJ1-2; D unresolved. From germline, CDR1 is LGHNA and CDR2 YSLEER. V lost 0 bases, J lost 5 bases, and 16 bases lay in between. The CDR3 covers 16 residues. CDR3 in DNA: TGCGCCAGCAGCCAAGATTGGGCAGCATCACAATATGGCTACACCTTC. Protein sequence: CASSQDWAASQYGYTF.

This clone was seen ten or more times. CDR3 protein: CASSFGLAKNIQYF. CDR3 coding DNA: TGTGCCAGCAGTTTCGGTCTAGCCAAAAACATTCAGTACTTC. The V call is TRBV6-1, the J call TRBJ2-4; no reliable D call. The CDR3 length is 14 residues. Germline CDR1 and CDR2: MNHNS and SASEGT. V dropped 5 bases and J dropped 0 bases, with 8 bases sitting between them.

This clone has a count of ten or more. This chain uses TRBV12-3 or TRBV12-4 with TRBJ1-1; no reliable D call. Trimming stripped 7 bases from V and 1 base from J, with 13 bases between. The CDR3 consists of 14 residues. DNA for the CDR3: TGTGCCAGCAACGGGGAACTCCCGAACACTGAAGCTTTCTTT. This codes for CASNGELPNTEAFF.

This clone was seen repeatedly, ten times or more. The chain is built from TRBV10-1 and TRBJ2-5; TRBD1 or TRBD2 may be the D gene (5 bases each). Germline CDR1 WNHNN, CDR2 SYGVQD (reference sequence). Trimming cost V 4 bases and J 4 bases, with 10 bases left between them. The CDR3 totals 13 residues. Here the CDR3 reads CASSAEGRETQYF. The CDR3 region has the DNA TGCGCCAGCAGTGCAGAGGGGAGAGAGACCCAGTACTTC.

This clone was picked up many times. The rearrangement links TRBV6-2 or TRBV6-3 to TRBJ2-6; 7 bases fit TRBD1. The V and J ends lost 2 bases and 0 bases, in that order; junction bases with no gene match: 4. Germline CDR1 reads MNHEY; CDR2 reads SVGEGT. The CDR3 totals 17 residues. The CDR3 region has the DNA TGTGCCAGCAGTTACCCAGGGGGTATCTCTGGGGCCAACGTCCTGACTTTC. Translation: CASSYPGGISGANVLTF.

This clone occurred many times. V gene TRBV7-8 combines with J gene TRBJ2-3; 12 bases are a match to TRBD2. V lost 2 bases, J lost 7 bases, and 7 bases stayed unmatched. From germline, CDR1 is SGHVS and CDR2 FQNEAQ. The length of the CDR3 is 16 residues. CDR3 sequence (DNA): TGTGCCAGCAGCTTATGGACTAGCGGGAAACCTCATACGCAGTATTTT. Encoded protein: CASSLWTSGKPHTQYF.

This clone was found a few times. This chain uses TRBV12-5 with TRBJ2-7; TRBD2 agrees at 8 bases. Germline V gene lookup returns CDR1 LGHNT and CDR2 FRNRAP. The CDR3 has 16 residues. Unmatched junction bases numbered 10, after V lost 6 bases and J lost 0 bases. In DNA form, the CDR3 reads TGTGCTAGTGGCCCCTCAGCGGGGGCTTACTCCTACGAGCAGTACTTC. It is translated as CASGPSAGAYSYEQYF.

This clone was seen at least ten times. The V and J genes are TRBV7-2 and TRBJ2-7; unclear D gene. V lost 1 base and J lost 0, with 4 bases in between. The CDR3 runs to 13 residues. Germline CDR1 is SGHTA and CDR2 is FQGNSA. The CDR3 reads CASSLDISYEQYF. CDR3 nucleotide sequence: TGTGCCAGCAGCTTAGATATCTCCTACGAGCAGTACTTC.

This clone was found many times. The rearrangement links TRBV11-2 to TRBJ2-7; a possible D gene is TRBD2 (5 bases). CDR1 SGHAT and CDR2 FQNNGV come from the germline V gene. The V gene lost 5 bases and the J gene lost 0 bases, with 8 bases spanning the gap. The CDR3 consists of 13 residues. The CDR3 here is CASSERSSYEQYF. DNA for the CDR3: TGTGCCAGCAGCGAGCGGAGCTCCTACGAGCAGTACTTC.

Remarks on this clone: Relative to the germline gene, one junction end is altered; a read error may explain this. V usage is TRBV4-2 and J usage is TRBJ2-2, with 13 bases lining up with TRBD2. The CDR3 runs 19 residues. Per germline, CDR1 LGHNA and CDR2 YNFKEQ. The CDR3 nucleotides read TGTGCCAGCAGCCCCCCCTGGGAACTAGCGGGAGGGCCGAGCGGGGATCTGTTTTTT. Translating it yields CASSPPWELAGGPSGDLFF.

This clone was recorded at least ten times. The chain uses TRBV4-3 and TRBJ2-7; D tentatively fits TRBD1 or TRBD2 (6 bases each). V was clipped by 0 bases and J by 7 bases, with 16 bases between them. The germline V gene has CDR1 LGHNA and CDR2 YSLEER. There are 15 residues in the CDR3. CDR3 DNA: TGCGCCAGCAGCCAAGATCCAGGAGGGGGATGGGAGCAGTACTTC. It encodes CASSQDPGGGWEQYF.

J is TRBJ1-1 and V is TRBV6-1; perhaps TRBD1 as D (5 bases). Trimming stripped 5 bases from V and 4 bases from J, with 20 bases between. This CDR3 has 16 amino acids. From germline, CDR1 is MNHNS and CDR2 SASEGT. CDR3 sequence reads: CASSSVSGLLLTEAFF. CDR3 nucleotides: TGTGCCAGCAGTAGTGTTTCGGGGCTTCTACTCACTGAAGCTTTCTTT.